This T cell receptor beta chain was retrieved from a study of T cell responses to AZD1222 COVID-19 vaccine. The study, taken as a whole, reports: Donor demographics were predominantly white British with a female majority; clonal diversity may be underestimated. The repertoires were collected only after the peak T cell response.

The CDR3 totals 12 residues. Germline V gene lookup returns CDR1 SQVTM and CDR2 ANQGSEA. This clone appeared a few times. Its target is unknown. TCRdb keeps only in-frame clones here, not all; method: immunoSEQ multiplex PCR. The repertoire holds 99,000 or so clones, with roughly 87% as singletons. The starting material was peripheral blood, obtained on day 0 of AZD1222 vaccination. The chain uses TRBV29-1 and TRBJ1-6; TRBD1 matches 9 bases. The TCR was taken from an adult in good health. This CDR3 reads CAGTGRNSPLHF. CDR3 coding DNA: TGCGCCGGGACAGGGCGGAATTCACCCCTCCACTTT.